This section outlines one T cell receptor (beta chain) sequence together with its context. Its specificity is not known. This CDR3 is built from 11 residues. Germline CDR1 SEHNR, CDR2 FQNEAQ (reference sequence). Trimming cost V 8 bases and J 7 bases, with 12 bases left between them. Clones were sequenced by immunoSEQ multiplex PCR, and TCRdb holds only the in-frame ones, with some missing. Among 55,000 or so clones listed, 55% to 75% were seen once. The sample is drawn from a study of vaccination effects on CD4 cells after COVID-19. Sequencing followed a ViraFEST assay step that expanded antigen-specific CD4+ T cells with viral peptide pools. Upon completion of roughly ten days in culture, CD4+ T cells were isolated. Vaccine recipients, nucleocapsid antibody negative, had no prior SARS-CoV-2 infection. Peptides at approximately 10 ug/ml and IL-2 at 10 IU/ml were added to some 2 million PBMC per well. Fresh IL-2-containing medium replaced half the medium on days 3 and 7.

The chain couples TRBV7-9 to TRBJ2-7; tentatively, D is TRBD2 (6 bases). This clonotype originated in a human donor who received a COVID-19 vaccine. Source: CD4+ T cells from PBMCs cultured with SARS-CoV-2 spike peptides, taken before COVID-19 vaccination. The CDR3 loop reads CASARDLEQYF. The CDR3 DNA reads TGTGCCAGCGCCAGGGACTTAGAGCAGTACTTC.